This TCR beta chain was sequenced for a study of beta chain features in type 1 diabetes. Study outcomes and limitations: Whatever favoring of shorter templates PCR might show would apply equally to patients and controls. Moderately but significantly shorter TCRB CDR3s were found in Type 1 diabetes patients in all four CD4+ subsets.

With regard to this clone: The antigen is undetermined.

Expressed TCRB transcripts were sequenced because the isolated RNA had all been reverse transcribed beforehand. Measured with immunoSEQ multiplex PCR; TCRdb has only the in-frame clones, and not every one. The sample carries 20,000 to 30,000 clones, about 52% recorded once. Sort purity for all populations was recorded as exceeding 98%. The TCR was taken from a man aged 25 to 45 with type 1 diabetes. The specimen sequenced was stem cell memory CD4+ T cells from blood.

The CDR3 DNA sequence: TGTGCCAGCAGATGGGGTAGCGGCCCCTACAATGAGCAGTTCTTC. This translates into CASRWGSGPYNEQFF. V usage is TRBV6-1 and J usage is TRBJ2-1; perhaps TRBD2 as D (6 bases). The ends were cut back, 6 bases at V and 2 bases at J, with 14 bases in the middle. The germline gives CDR1 MNHNS, CDR2 SASEGT. The CDR3 has 15 amino acids.